The 14 T cell receptor beta chains given below trace back to one sample, sequenced in a study of shared clonotypes between healthy human individuals. Repertoires were generated with immunoSEQ multiplex PCR, while TCRdb's copy carries only in-frame clones and drops some. Seen here are roughly 550,000 clones, about 95% observed once, and the top ten hold around 0.11%. Only CD45RO-negative cells positively selected for CCR7 counted as naive CD8 cells, so terminally differentiated effector memory CD45RA+ cells were excluded. Input material: naive CD8+ T cells sorted from blood. These receptors were taken from a woman in her 30s in good health.

This chain uses TRBV12-5 with TRBJ1-2, with D perhaps matching TRBD1 (5 bases). V lost 1 base and J 4 bases, leaving 13 bases between the germline ends. Germline V gene lookup returns CDR1 LGHNT and CDR2 FRNRAP. This CDR3 is built from 15 residues. The CDR3, as DNA: TGTGCTAGTGGTTTGGGGGGGACTGGTATCTATGGCTACACCTTC. Residues: CASGLGGTGIYGYTF.

The chain is built from TRBV2 and TRBJ2-1; D gene uncertain. The CDR3 sequence is 11 residues long. Germline CDR1 reads SNHLY; CDR2 reads FYNNEI. V was clipped by 8 bases and J by 4 bases, with 6 bases between them. The DNA for the CDR3 is TGTGCCAGCCGCCTGTACAATGAGCAGTTCTTC. Its translation is CASRLYNEQFF.

About this clone: The sample carries other DNA sequences with the same CDR3. The rearrangement joins TRBV27 to TRBJ1-1; a weak D match, TRBD1 (5 bases). The CDR3 runs 14 residues. Trimming removed 2 bases from V and 0 bases from J, with 7 bases in between. Germline V gene data show CDR1 as MNHEY and CDR2 as SMNVEV (reference sequence). The CDR3 loop reads CASSLGGLNTEAFF. DNA of the CDR3: TGTGCCAGCAGTTTAGGGGGATTGAACACTGAAGCTTTCTTT.

The chain couples TRBV5-6 to TRBJ2-2, with D perhaps matching TRBD1 or TRBD2 (5 bases each). The CDR3 contains 15 residues. V was cut by 2 bases and J by 4 bases, with 12 bases left in between. Germline CDR1 reads SGHDT; CDR2 reads YYEEEE. CDR3 sequence (DNA): TGTGCCAGCAGCTTTGGGACCAGGACCACCGGGGAGCTGTTTTTT. Amino acid sequence: CASSFGTRTTGELFF.

V usage is TRBV7-9 and J usage is TRBJ2-1; 7 nucleotides match TRBD2. Trimming took 5 bases from V and 5 from J; bases not matched to a gene: 6. The CDR3 covers 14 residues. CDR1 and CDR2 from the germline V gene are SEHNR and FQNEAQ (reference sequence). This chain's CDR3 is CASSPWTSNNEQFF. CDR3 coding DNA: TGTGCCAGCAGCCCCTGGACTAGTAACAATGAGCAGTTCTTC.

The genes are TRBV27 and TRBJ2-7; D is uncertain. The V end lost 5 bases, the J end lost 2 bases, and 13 bases lay between the germline ends. This CDR3 region has 14 residues. Germline V gene data show CDR1 as MNHEY and CDR2 as SMNVEV (reference sequence). CDR3 nucleotides: TGTGCCAGCAGTCCCTCAAACGCCCCCTACGAGCAGTACTTC. Its protein product is CASSPSNAPYEQYF.

There are a few counts of this clone. The chain is built from TRBV5-4 and TRBJ2-7; D is ambiguous. V lost 4 bases, J lost 3 bases, and 5 bases lay in between. Germline CDR1 and CDR2: SGHNT and YYREEE (reference sequence). This CDR3 spans 11 amino acids. This CDR3 is CASSTVYEQYF. CDR3 sequence (DNA): TGTGCCAGCAGCACGGTCTACGAGCAGTACTTC.

This rearrangement joins TRBV27 to TRBJ1-3; a possible D gene is TRBD1 (6 bases). Germline V gene sequence: CDR1 MNHEY, CDR2 SMNVEV (reference sequence). The CDR3 runs 14 residues. The V gene lost 3 bases and the J gene lost 4 bases, with 10 bases spanning the gap. For the CDR3, the DNA is TGTGCCAGCAGTTTCCGGGGGCCAGGAAACACCATATATTTT. It specifies CASSFRGPGNTIYF.

V and J are TRBV27 and TRBJ2-7, with 8 bases identical to TRBD1. Per germline, CDR1 MNHEY and CDR2 SMNVEV (reference sequence). V shed 6 bases, J shed 1 base, and the junction held 5 bases outside the gene matches. The length of the CDR3 is 14 residues. The CDR3 DNA is TGTGCCAGCAGCGGCTACAGGGGGTCCTACGAGCAGTACTTC. The encoded protein is CASSGYRGSYEQYF.

This clone was counted once. V usage is TRBV5-1 and J usage is TRBJ1-1, with a possible D match to TRBD1 (6 bases). The CDR3 is made up of 14 amino acids. Per germline, CDR1 SGHRS and CDR2 YFSETQ. V lost 1 base to trimming and J lost 6 bases, with 13 bases between them. This CDR3 reads CASSLNRDIPEAFF. As DNA, the CDR3 is TGCGCCAGCAGCTTGAACAGGGATATCCCTGAAGCTTTCTTT.

The J gene is TRBJ2-5, the V gene TRBV25-1, with D perhaps matching TRBD2 (6 bases). The DNA end favors TRBJ2-7, so the J call may be wrong. In germline, CDR1 is MGHDK, CDR2 SYGVNS. CDR3 size: 15 residues. The CDR3, as DNA: TGTGCCAGCAGTGAATATGGCGGGGTCTGGGACGAGCAGTACTTC. It specifies CASSEYGGVWDEQYF.

This rearrangement joins TRBV6-5 to TRBJ2-7, with 8 bases identical to TRBD1. The J segment lost 8 bases and the V segment lost 6 bases, leaving 9 bases of the junction unmatched. CDR1 is MNHEY, CDR2 SVGAGI, per germline. CDR3 size: 13 residues. The CDR3 loop reads CASRHTSGGKQYF. The CDR3 nucleotides are TGTGCCAGCAGGCATACCTCAGGGGGCAAGCAGTACTTC.

The V gene is TRBV11-2, the J gene TRBJ2-5; TRBD1 or TRBD2 may be the D gene (5 bases each). The J call may be incorrect, as the DNA end agrees better with TRBJ2-7. Germline V gives CDR1 SGHAT, CDR2 FQNNGV. This CDR3 region has 15 residues. CDR3: CASSSEGASSYEQYF. CDR3 sequence (DNA): TGTGCCAGCAGCTCCGAAGGGGCTAGCAGCTACGAGCAGTACTTC.

The chain is built from TRBV19 and TRBJ1-1; TRBD1 agrees at 9 bases. The CDR3 spans 14 residues. Germline CDR1 and CDR2: LNHDA and SQIVND (reference sequence). The V and J ends lost 5 bases and 5 bases, in that order; junction bases with no gene match: 6. The CDR3 here is CASSARTGVTEAFF. DNA for the CDR3: TGTGCCAGTAGTGCCAGGACAGGGGTGACTGAAGCTTTCTTT.